This T cell receptor (beta chain) is from a study of beta chain features in type 1 diabetes. Study-level information: Sorted cell examination encompassed approximately 110 million cells across all samples.

The V gene's germline CDR1 is KGHSH and CDR2 LQKENI. CDR3 size: 13 residues. The V gene lost 2 bases and the J gene lost 5 bases, with 7 bases spanning the gap. This clone has more than one count but fewer than ten. Its antigen remains unknown. Study-wide findings and caveats: Amplification by PCR could prefer shorter templates, with the same effect in patients and controls. Across all four CD4+ subsets, people with type 1 diabetes showed modestly shorter TCRB CDR3s. Patients' naive, central memory and Treg TCRB repertoires seemed closer to one another than those of healthy donors.

Expressed TCRB transcripts got sequenced, as all isolated RNA was reverse transcribed. TCRdb's copy holds only in-frame clones and misses some; the assay was immunoSEQ multiplex PCR. The repertoire holds more than 100,000 clones, with 9% as singletons. Sequencing used central memory CD4+ T cells from blood. The clonotype originates from a man younger than 45 with type 1 diabetes. The V and J genes are TRBV18 and TRBJ1-5, with D maybe TRBD1 (5 bases). The CDR3 here is CASSPGADQPQHF. The CDR3 DNA sequence: TGTGCCAGCTCACCAGGGGCAGATCAGCCCCAGCATTTT.